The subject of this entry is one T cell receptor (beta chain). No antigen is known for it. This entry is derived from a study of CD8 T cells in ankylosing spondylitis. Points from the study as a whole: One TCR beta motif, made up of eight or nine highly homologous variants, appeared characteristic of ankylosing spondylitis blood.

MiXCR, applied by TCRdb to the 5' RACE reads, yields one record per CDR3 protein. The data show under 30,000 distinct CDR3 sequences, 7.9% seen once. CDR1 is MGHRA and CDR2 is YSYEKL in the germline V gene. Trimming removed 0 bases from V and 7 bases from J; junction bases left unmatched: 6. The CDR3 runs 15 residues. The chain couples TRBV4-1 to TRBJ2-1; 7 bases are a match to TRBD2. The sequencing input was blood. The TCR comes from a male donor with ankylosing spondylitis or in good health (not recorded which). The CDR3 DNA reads TGCGCCAGCAGCCAAGAAAGAGGGAGGGCAAATGAGCAGTTCTTC. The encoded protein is CASSQERGRANEQFF.